Below are 30 T cell receptor beta chains sequenced from a single sample in a study of identical twins. TCRdb reprocessed the 5' RACE reads via MiXCR and lists one record per CDR3 protein. The sample has hundreds of thousands of distinct CDR3 sequences; over 8% are singletons. The sequenced sample consisted of memory (CD45RO+) T cells sorted from blood. These receptors were collected from a woman in her late teens or twenties in good health.

This clonotype was picked up a small number of times. This chain connects TRBV11-2 to TRBJ2-7; 11 bases line up with TRBD1. Trimming at V came to 3 bases and at J to 4 bases, leaving 17 bases not matched to a gene. The CDR3 contains 19 residues. Germline CDR1 is SGHAT and CDR2 is FQNNGV. The CDR3 here is CASSLGQGVDFGAKYEQYF. The DNA for the CDR3 is TGTGCCAGCAGCTTGGGACAGGGGGTGGATTTTGGGGCTAAATACGAGCAGTACTTC.

At least ten counts were recorded for this clonotype. V gene TRBV30 combines with J gene TRBJ2-2, with D unclear. The germline V gene encodes CDR1 GTSNPN and CDR2 SVGIG (reference sequence). Deletions cut 0 bases from V and 3 bases from J, with 11 bases between. The CDR3 runs 15 residues. This chain's CDR3 is CAWSVGDQDTGELFF. The CDR3 DNA follows: TGTGCCTGGAGTGTAGGAGATCAAGACACCGGGGAGCTGTTTTTT. Using reference TRBV30 and TRBJ2-2 for the parts outside the CDR3, the full variable domain is SQTIHQWPATLVQPVGSPLSLECTVEGTSNPNLYWYRQAAGRGLQLLFYSVGIGQISSEVPQNLSASRPQDRQFILSSKKLLLSDSGFYLCAWSVGDQDTGELFFGEGSRLTVL.

This clonotype turned up a few times. This chain uses TRBV30 with TRBJ2-3; D gene unclear. CDR1 is GTSNPN, CDR2 SVGIG, per germline (reference sequence). The CDR3 length is 13 residues. V lost 0 bases and J 2 bases, leaving 6 bases between the germline ends. CDR3 sequence: CAWSVWDTDTQYF. CDR3 nucleotides: TGTGCCTGGAGTGTGTGGGACACAGATACGCAGTATTTT.

This rearrangement joins TRBV12-3 or TRBV12-4 to TRBJ1-5; D gene uncertain. The V end was cut by 3 bases, the J end by 7 bases, with 7 bases between. CDR3 size: 12 residues. CDR3 protein: CASSLVEQPQHF. CDR3 in DNA: TGTGCCAGCAGTTTGGTGGAGCAGCCCCAGCATTTT.

V and J are TRBV5-1 and TRBJ2-5; a possible D gene is TRBD1 (5 bases). The germline V gene has CDR1 SGHRS and CDR2 YFSETQ. There are 13 residues in the CDR3. The V and J ends lost 6 bases and 5 bases respectively, with 14 bases between them. In DNA, the CDR3 is TGCGCCAGCACTGGGCAGGGCCAGGAGACCCAGTACTTC. Protein sequence: CASTGQGQETQYF. Using reference TRBV5-1 and TRBJ2-5 for the parts outside the CDR3, the full variable domain is KAGVTQTPRYLIKTRGQQVTLSCSPISGHRSVSWYQQTPGQGLQFLFEYFSETQRNKGNFPGRFSGRQFSNSRSEMNVSTLELGDSALYLCASTGQGQETQYFGPGTRLLVL.

This clonotype occurred a few times. The chain recombines TRBV5-1 with TRBJ2-5, with a weak D call TRBD1 (6 bases). This CDR3 comprises 13 residues. The germline V gene has CDR1 SGHRS and CDR2 YFSETQ. V lost 5 bases, J lost 5 bases, and 13 bases lay in between. The CDR3 protein is CASRKQGDETQYF. CDR3 nucleotide sequence: TGCGCCAGCAGGAAACAGGGTGACGAGACCCAGTACTTC.

The chain joins TRBV6-2 or TRBV6-3 to TRBJ2-3; 7 bases line up with TRBD2. After removal of 6 bases from V and 0 bases from J, the junction contained 3 bases not matched to a gene. The CDR3 runs 14 residues. Germline CDR1 MNHEY, CDR2 SVGEGT. The DNA for the CDR3 is TGTGCCAGCAGACTAGCGCTTAGCACAGATACGCAGTATTTT. Its translation is CASRLALSTDTQYF.

The rearrangement links TRBV6-1 to TRBJ2-7, with 9 bases aligning to TRBD1. Germline V gene sequence: CDR1 MNHNS, CDR2 SASEGT. The CDR3 is 15 residues long. The junction had 6 bases not matched to a gene; V was cut back by 3 bases and J by 3 bases. The CDR3 here is CASSDMDRGYYEQYF. As DNA, the CDR3 is TGTGCCAGCAGTGATATGGACAGGGGTTACTACGAGCAGTACTTC.

The V gene is TRBV20-1, the J gene TRBJ2-7; 10 nucleotides align to TRBD2. J was trimmed by 6 bases and V by 5 bases; bases with no gene match: 10. The CDR3 extends over 14 amino acids. Germline V gene lookup returns CDR1 DFQATT and CDR2 SNEGSKA (reference sequence). CDR3 sequence: CSAPLAGVTREQYF. For the CDR3, the DNA is TGCAGTGCTCCCCTAGCGGGAGTGACACGCGAGCAGTACTTC.

This clonotype has just a few counts. The chain recombines TRBV29-1 with TRBJ2-3; D not certain. CDR1 is SQVTM and CDR2 is ANQGSEA in the germline V gene. V was pared by 6 bases and J by 1 base, with 17 bases between. This CDR3 has 15 residues. CDR3 sequence (DNA): TGCAGCGTCTCACCAAAGGGCGGCGGCACAGATACGCAGTATTTT. Amino acids: CSVSPKGGGTDTQYF.

The chain recombines TRBV29-1 with TRBJ2-5; the D gene is possibly TRBD1 (6 bases). V lost 6 bases, J lost 5 bases, and 13 bases lay in between. CDR3 length: 12 amino acids. Germline V gene data show CDR1 as SQVTM and CDR2 as ANQGSEA. The DNA for the CDR3 is TGCAGCGTCGCAGGGGCCGAGGAGACCCAGTACTTC. Protein sequence: CSVAGAEETQYF.

This clonotype was detected ten times or more. This chain uses TRBV5-1 with TRBJ2-3; TRBD2 aligns across 11 bases. The CDR3 sequence is 17 residues long. Germline CDR1 is SGHRS and CDR2 is YFSETQ. J was trimmed by 0 bases and V by 3 bases; bases with no gene match: 6. The CDR3 is CASSWPIAGGSTDTQYF. In nucleotides, the CDR3 is TGCGCCAGCAGCTGGCCCATAGCGGGAGGGAGCACAGATACGCAGTATTTT.

This sequence joins TRBV20-1 and TRBJ2-1; tentative D call: TRBD2 (6 bases). This CDR3 has 13 amino acids. The V gene lost 3 bases and the J gene lost 2 bases, with 8 bases spanning the gap. CDR1 DFQATT and CDR2 SNEGSKA come from the germline V gene (reference sequence). CDR3 DNA: TGCAGTGCTAGGGCGGGGCCCTACAATGAGCAGTTCTTC. Its protein is CSARAGPYNEQFF.

The J gene is TRBJ2-5, the V gene TRBV5-5; 9 bases line up with TRBD2. J gave up 5 bases and V 0 bases, and 11 bases lay outside the gene matches. CDR1 is SGHKS and CDR2 is YYEKEE in the germline V gene (reference sequence). The CDR3 is 17 residues long. The CDR3 sequence: CASSLGLMREGLETQYF. In DNA, the CDR3 is TGTGCCAGCAGCTTGGGCTTGATGCGGGAGGGCCTGGAGACCCAGTACTTC.

The CDR3 bases are TGTGCCAGCAGCATAATAGCGGGAGGGTTTATTTTCACCGGGGAGCTGTTTTTT. Translated: CASSIIAGGFIFTGELFF. The J gene is TRBJ2-2, the V gene TRBV5-5, with 11 bases identical to TRBD2. This CDR3 is 18 amino acids long. The germline V gene encodes CDR1 SGHKS and CDR2 YYEKEE (reference sequence). V lost 4 bases to trimming and J lost 4 bases; unmatched junction nucleotides: 12. Based on the CDR3 plus reference TRBV5-5 and TRBJ2-2, the full variable domain is DAGVTQSPTHLIKTRGQQVTLRCSPISGHKSVSWYQQVLGQGPQFIFQYYEKEERGRGNFPDRFSARQFPNYSSELNVNALLLGDSALYLCASSIIAGGFIFTGELFFGEGSRLTVL.

This clonotype has ten or more counts. The chain carries TRBV12-3 or TRBV12-4 and TRBJ2-3; D is ambiguous. V lost 6 bases, J lost 6 bases, and 10 bases lay in between. The CDR3 runs 12 residues. CDR3 in amino acids: CASSPSLDTQYF. The CDR3 nucleotides read TGTGCCAGCAGCCCATCCCTCGATACGCAGTATTTT.

This clonotype was seen at least ten times. This chain links TRBV5-1 with TRBJ1-2; no reliable D call. The germline CDR1 and CDR2 sequences are SGHRS and YFSETQ. The CDR3 extends over 14 amino acids. The germline V and J ends were trimmed by 0 bases and 8 bases, with 14 bases remaining between them. The CDR3 DNA reads TGCGCCAGCAGCTTGGCCACGGCGGTCGCCGGCTACACCTTC. It is translated as CASSLATAVAGYTF. The whole variable domain, remainder taken from reference TRBV5-1 and TRBJ1-2, is KAGVTQTPRYLIKTRGQQVTLSCSPISGHRSVSWYQQTPGQGLQFLFEYFSETQRNKGNFPGRFSGRQFSNSRSEMNVSTLELGDSALYLCASSLATAVAGYTFGSGTRLTVV.

This clonotype turned up a few times. CDR3 sequence: CSVHSGNTDTQYF. As DNA, the CDR3 is TGCAGCGTCCATAGCGGGAACACAGATACGCAGTATTTT. The chain combines TRBV29-1 with TRBJ2-3; 8 nucleotides agree with TRBD2. The germline CDR1 and CDR2 sequences are SQVTM and ANQGSEA. The trim removed 6 bases at V and 2 bases at J, leaving 4 bases unmatched. There are 13 residues in the CDR3.

This chain uses TRBV9 with TRBJ2-7, with no clear D. The CDR3 contains 12 residues. V dropped 3 bases and J dropped 3 bases, with 7 bases sitting between them. The V gene's germline CDR1 is SGDLS and CDR2 YYNGEE. CDR3 bases: TGTGCCAGCAGCGCTAATTTCTACGAGCAGTACTTC. It codes for CASSANFYEQYF.

There are many counts of this clonotype. The gene calls are TRBV4-3 and TRBJ1-2; D is ambiguous. Trimming shortened V by 1 base and J by 8 bases, and 14 bases separated the two germline ends. The CDR3 sequence is 14 residues long. CDR1 is LGHNA, CDR2 YSLEER, per germline. CDR3 loop: CASSQGRHSEGYTF. The CDR3 coding sequence is TGCGCCAGCAGCCAAGGAAGACACTCGGAGGGCTACACCTTC.

This clonotype was counted many times. V gene TRBV5-1 combines with J gene TRBJ2-1; D is undetermined. Deletions cut 4 bases from V and 6 bases from J, with 11 bases between. Germline values: CDR1 SGHRS, CDR2 YFSETQ. This CDR3 spans 13 amino acids. The CDR3 nucleotides read TGCGCCAGCAGCCCCGGGTCGAGCAATGAGCAGTTCTTC. Its translation is CASSPGSSNEQFF.

This clonotype was counted between two and nine times. The rearrangement links TRBV27 to TRBJ1-2; TRBD1 might be the D (6 bases). Trimming removed 3 bases at V and 7 bases at J, with 15 bases between. The germline V gene has CDR1 MNHEY and CDR2 SMNVEV (reference sequence). This CDR3 has 14 residues. The CDR3 sequence: CASSLTGRARGYTF. DNA of the CDR3: TGTGCCAGCAGTTTGACAGGAAGGGCTCGTGGCTACACCTTC.

This chain links TRBV30 with TRBJ2-1; no clear D. Germline CDR1 and CDR2: GTSNPN and SVGIG (reference sequence). Trimming took 2 bases from V and 6 from J, leaving 8 bases between them. CDR3 length: 12 residues. This CDR3 reads CAWSLHFNEQFF. Written as DNA, the CDR3 is TGTGCCTGGAGTTTACATTTCAATGAGCAGTTCTTC.

The table lists this clonotype with many counts. The rearrangement joins TRBV20-1 to TRBJ2-1; D is undetermined. The CDR3 totals 16 residues. Between the trimmed V and J ends, which lost 1 base and 4 bases, there was a span of 17 bases. Germline CDR1 reads DFQATT; CDR2 reads SNEGSKA (reference sequence). Here the CDR3 DNA reads TGCAGTGCTAGAGCAACGGGTCAGAACTTATACAATGAGCAGTTCTTC. This encodes CSARATGQNLYNEQFF.

In its sample, this clonotype was seen a few times. The chain recombines TRBV11-2 with TRBJ2-1; no reliable D call. Germline values: CDR1 SGHAT, CDR2 FQNNGV. Trimming pared 5 bases from V and 3 bases from J, leaving 11 bases between. This CDR3 is built from 14 residues. As DNA, the CDR3 is TGTGCCAGCAGCGCATTGGCACTCTACAATGAGCAGTTCTTC. As protein: CASSALALYNEQFF.

The rearrangement links TRBV12-5 to TRBJ2-3; 7 bases are shared with TRBD1. The trim removed 5 bases at V and 4 bases at J, leaving 9 bases unmatched. Germline V gene sequence: CDR1 LGHNT, CDR2 FRNRAP. The CDR3 runs to 15 residues. The CDR3 DNA reads TGTGCTAGTGGTCCCCGGACAGGAGGACCAGATACGCAGTATTTT. It yields the protein CASGPRTGGPDTQYF.

The sample holds many counts of this clonotype. The chain recombines TRBV3-1 with TRBJ2-1; TRBD2 aligns across 7 bases. This CDR3 region has 13 residues. Germline V gene data show CDR1 as LGHDT and CDR2 as YNNKEL (reference sequence). Losses at the gene ends were 2 bases for V and 8 bases for J; bases not matched to a gene: 3. Written as DNA, the CDR3 is TGTGCCAGCAGCCAATCTCTAGCGGATGAGCAGTTCTTC. Translated, it gives CASSQSLADEQFF.

This clonotype was picked up many times. J is TRBJ2-2 and V is TRBV24-1; 9 positions match TRBD1. After removal of 5 bases from V and 1 base from J, the junction contained 4 bases not matched to a gene. The germline gives CDR1 KGHDR, CDR2 SFDVKD. The CDR3 is 16 residues long. DNA for the CDR3: TGTGCCACCAGTGGAGGGACAGGGCAGAACACCGGGGAGCTGTTTTTT. Its protein product is CATSGGTGQNTGELFF.

The rearrangement links TRBV5-1 to TRBJ2-1, with 8 positions matching TRBD2. V gave up 5 bases and J gave up 8 bases; unmatched junction bases: 12. The CDR3 length is 15 residues. Germline values: CDR1 SGHRS, CDR2 YFSETQ. The CDR3 spells CASRIVGGLGHEQFF. The CDR3 DNA sequence: TGCGCCAGCAGAATCGTGGGGGGACTAGGACATGAGCAGTTCTTC.

This clonotype was picked up a small number of times. The V and J genes are TRBV12-3 or TRBV12-4 and TRBJ1-5, with D possibly being TRBD1 (6 bases). V lost 7 bases and J lost 3, with 10 bases in between. The length of the CDR3 is 13 residues. This CDR3 is CASNRDFNQPQHF. For the CDR3, the DNA is TGTGCCAGCAACAGGGACTTCAATCAGCCCCAGCATTTT.